The sequence of this T cell receptor beta chain was determined in a study of shared clonotypes between healthy human individuals. The naive CD8 fraction comprised CD45RO-negative cells positively selected for CCR7 and excluded terminally differentiated effector memory CD45RA+ cells. Trimming pared 4 bases from V and 5 bases from J, leaving 11 bases between. Per germline, CDR1 GTSNPN and CDR2 SVGIG (reference sequence). This CDR3 contains 12 residues. Sequencing used immunoSEQ multiplex PCR; TCRdb keeps in-frame clones, though not all of them. Of 1.5 million to 2.5 million clones in the sample, about 95% were seen once.

The sequence derives from a man in his late teens or twenties in good health. Sample: naive CD8+ T cells sorted from blood. The chain employs TRBV30 and TRBJ1-1; D is perhaps TRBD1 (5 bases). The CDR3 reads CAWTQGGTEAFF. CDR3 nucleotides: TGTGCCTGGACCCAGGGTGGGACTGAAGCTTTCTTT.